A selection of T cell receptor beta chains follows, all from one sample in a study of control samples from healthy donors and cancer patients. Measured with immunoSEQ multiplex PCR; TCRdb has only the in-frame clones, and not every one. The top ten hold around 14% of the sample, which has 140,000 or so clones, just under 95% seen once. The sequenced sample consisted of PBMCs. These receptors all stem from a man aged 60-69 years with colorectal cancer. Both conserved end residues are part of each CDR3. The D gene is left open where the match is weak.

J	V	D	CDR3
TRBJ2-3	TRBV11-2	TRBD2	CASSLIAGGPTDTQYF
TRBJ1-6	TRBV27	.	CASSLSKGGNSPLHF
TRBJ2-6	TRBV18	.	CASSPGPGANVLTF
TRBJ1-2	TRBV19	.	CASSKIDYGYTF
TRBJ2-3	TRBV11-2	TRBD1	CASSSGTGRTDTQYF
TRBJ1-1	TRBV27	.	CASRAGAGMNTEAFF
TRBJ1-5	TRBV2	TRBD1	CASGERDRSDNQPQHF
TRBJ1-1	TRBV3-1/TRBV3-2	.	CASSQDDTNTEAFF
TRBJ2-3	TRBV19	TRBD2	CASRKTSGGGKDTQYF
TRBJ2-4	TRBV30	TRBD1	CAYQPGTGWGIQYF
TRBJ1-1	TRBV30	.	CAWNRNTEAFF
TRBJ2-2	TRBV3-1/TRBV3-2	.	CASSQDGPEVENTGELFF
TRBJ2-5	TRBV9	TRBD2	CASSPMYGRGVQETQYF
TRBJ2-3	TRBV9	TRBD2	CASSVEAGVVADTQYF
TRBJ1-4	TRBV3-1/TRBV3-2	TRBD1	CASSQSSRGREKLFF
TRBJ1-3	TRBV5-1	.	CASSLSGGSGNTIYF
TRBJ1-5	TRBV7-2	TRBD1	CASSRQGENQPQHF
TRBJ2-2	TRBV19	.	CASSTPPDRPYGELFF
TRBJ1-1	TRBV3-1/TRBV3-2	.	CASTFNDAANTEAFF
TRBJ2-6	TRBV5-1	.	CASSLEGGPGGANVLTF
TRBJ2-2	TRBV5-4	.	CASSLSRNTGELFF
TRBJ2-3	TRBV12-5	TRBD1	CASGSGTGADTQYF
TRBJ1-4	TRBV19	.	CASTGGTFNEKLFF
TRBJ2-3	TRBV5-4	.	CASSIYTDTQYF
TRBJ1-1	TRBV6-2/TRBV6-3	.	CASSYRANTEAFF
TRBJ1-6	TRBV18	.	CASSPKRYNSPLHF
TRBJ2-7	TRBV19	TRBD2	CASSIASGSYEQYF
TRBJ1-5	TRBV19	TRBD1	CASSTPRRRDRGFSNQPQHF
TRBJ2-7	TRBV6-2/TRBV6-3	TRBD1	CASSYSEGQGDYEQYF
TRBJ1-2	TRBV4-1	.	CASSQGQVHGYTF